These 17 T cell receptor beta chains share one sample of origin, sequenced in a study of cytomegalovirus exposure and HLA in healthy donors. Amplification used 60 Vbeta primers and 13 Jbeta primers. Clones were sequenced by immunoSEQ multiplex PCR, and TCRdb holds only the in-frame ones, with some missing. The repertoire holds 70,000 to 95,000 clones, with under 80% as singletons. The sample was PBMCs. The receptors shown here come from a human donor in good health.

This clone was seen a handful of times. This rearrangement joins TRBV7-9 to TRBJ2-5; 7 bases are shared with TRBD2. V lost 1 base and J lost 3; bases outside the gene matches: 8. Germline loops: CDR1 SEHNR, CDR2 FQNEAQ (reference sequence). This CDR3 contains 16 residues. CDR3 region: CASSLGSGGGEETQYF. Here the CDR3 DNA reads TGTGCCAGCAGCTTAGGATCTGGGGGGGGAGAAGAGACCCAGTACTTC.

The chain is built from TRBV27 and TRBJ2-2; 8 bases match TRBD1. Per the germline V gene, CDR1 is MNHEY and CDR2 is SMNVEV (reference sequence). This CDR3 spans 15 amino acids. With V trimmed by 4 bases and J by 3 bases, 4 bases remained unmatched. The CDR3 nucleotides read TGTGCCAGCAGTTGGGACAGGTCCCACACCGGGGAGCTGTTTTTT. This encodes CASSWDRSHTGELFF.

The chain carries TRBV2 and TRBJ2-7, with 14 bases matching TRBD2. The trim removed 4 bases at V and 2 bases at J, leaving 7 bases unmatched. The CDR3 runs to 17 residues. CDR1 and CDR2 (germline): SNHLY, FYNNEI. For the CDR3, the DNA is TGTGCCAGCAGTGGGGAGACTAGCGGGGGGGCCACCTACGAGCAGTACTTC. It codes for CASSGETSGGATYEQYF.

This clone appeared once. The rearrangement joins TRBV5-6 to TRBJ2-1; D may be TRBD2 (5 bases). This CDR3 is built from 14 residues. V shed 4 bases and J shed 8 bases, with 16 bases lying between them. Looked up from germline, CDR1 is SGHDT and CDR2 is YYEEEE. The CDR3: CASSLRLNGDEQFF. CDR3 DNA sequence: TGTGCCAGCAGCCTACGACTAAACGGGGATGAGCAGTTCTTC.

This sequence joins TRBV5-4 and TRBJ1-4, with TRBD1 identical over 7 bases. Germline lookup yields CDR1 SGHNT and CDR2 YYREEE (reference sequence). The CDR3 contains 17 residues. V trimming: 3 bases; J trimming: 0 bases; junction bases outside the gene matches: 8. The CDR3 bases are TGTGCCAGCAGCTCGCGACAGGGCCCCGCAACTAATGAAAAACTGTTTTTT. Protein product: CASSSRQGPATNEKLFF.

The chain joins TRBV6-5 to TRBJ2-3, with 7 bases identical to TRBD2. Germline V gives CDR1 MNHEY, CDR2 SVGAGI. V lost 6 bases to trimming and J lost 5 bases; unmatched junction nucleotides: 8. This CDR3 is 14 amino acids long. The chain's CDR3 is CASRERGQGDTQYF. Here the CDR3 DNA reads TGTGCCAGCAGGGAGCGGGGCCAGGGAGATACGCAGTATTTT.

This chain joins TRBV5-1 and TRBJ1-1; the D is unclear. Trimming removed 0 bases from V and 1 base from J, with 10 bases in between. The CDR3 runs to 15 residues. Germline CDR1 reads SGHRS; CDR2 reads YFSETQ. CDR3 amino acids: CASSLDNPGNTEAFF. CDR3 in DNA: TGCGCCAGCAGCTTGGATAACCCGGGGAACACTGAAGCTTTCTTT.

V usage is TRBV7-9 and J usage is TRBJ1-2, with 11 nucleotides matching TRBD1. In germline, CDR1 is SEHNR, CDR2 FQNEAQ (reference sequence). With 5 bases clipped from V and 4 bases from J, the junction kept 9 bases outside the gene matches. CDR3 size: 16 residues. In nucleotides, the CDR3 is TGTGCCAGCAGCCGCAGGACAGGGGGCGGTCTCTATGGCTACACCTTC. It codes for CASSRRTGGGLYGYTF. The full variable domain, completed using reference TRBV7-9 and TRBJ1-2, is DTGVSQNPRHKITKRGQNVTFRCDPISEHNRLYWYRQTLGQGPEFLTYFQNEAQLEKSRLLSDRFSAERPKGSFSTLEIQRTEQGDSAMYLCASSRRTGGGLYGYTFGSGTRLTVV.

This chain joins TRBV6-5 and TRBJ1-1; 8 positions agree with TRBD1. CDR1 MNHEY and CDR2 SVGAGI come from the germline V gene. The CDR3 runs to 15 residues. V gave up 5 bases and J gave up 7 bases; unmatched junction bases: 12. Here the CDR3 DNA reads TGTGCCAGCAGTGGGGCCGGGACAGGAACCCGTGAAGCTTTCTTT. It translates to CASSGAGTGTREAFF.

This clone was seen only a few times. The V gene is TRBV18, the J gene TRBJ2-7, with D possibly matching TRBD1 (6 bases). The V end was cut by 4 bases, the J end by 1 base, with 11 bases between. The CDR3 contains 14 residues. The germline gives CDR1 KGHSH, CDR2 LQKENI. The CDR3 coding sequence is TGTGCCAGCTCACTGGCAGGGGAGTCCTACGAGCAGTACTTC. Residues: CASSLAGESYEQYF.

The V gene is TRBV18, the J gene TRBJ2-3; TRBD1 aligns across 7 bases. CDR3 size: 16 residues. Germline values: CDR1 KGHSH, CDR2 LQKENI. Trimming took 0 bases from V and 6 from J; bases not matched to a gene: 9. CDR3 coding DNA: TGTGCCAGCTCACCACCTTCTAGGGGGCCTGGCGATACGCAGTATTTT. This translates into CASSPPSRGPGDTQYF. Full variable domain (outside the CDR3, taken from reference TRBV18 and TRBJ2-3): NAGVMQNPRHLVRRRGQEARLRCSPMKGHSHVYWYRQLPEEGLKFMVYLQKENIIDESGMPKERFSAEFPKEGPSILRIQQVVRGDSAAYFCASSPPSRGPGDTQYFGPGTRLTVL.

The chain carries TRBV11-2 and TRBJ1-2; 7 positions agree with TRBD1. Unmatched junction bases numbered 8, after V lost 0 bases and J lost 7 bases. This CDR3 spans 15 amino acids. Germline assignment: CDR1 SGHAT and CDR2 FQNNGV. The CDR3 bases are TGTGCCAGCAGCTTAGATCTGGTAGGGGGCCTTGGCTACACCTTC. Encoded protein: CASSLDLVGGLGYTF.

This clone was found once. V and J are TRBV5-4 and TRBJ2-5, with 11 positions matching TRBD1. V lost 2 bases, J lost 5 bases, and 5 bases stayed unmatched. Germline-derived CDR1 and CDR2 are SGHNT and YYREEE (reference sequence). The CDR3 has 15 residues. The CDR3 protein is CASSFGQGAWETQYF. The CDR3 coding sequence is TGTGCCAGCAGCTTTGGACAGGGGGCTTGGGAGACCCAGTACTTC. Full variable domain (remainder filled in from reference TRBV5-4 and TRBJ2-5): ETGVTQSPTHLIKTRGQQVTLRCSSQSGHNTVSWYQQALGQGPQFIFQYYREEENGRGNFPPRFSGLQFPNYSSELNVNALELDDSALYLCASSFGQGAWETQYFGPGTRLLVL.

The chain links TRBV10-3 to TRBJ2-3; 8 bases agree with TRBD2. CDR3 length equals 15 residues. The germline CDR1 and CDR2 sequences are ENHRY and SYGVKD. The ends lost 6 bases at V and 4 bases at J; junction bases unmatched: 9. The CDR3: CAIRKGSGGPDTQYF. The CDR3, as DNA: TGTGCCATCAGAAAAGGAAGCGGGGGACCAGATACGCAGTATTTT.

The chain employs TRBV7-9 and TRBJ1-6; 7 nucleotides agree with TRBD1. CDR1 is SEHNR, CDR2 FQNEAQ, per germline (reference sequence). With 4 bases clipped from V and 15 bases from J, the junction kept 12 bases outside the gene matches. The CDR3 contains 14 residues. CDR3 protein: CASSSGTAPRGLHF. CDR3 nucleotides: TGTGCCAGCAGCTCCGGGACAGCACCCAGAGGCCTCCACTTT.

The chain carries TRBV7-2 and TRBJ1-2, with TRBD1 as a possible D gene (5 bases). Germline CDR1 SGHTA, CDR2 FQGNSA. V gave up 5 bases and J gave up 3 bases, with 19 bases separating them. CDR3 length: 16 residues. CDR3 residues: CASSEPGRGEDYGYTF. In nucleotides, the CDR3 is TGTGCCAGCAGCGAGCCAGGGAGGGGAGAGGACTATGGCTACACCTTC.

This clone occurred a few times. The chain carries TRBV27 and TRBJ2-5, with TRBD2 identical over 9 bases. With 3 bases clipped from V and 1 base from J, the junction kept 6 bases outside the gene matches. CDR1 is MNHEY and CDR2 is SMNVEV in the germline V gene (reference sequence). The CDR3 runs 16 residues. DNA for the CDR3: TGTGCCAGCAGTTTGATCCAGCGGGGGGCCCAAGAGACCCAGTACTTC. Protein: CASSLIQRGAQETQYF.